Presented here are 14 T cell receptor beta chains from one specimen sequenced in a study of beta chain features in type 1 diabetes. Study results and caveats: The study found moderately but significantly shorter TCRB CDR3s in all four CD4+ subsets of Type 1 diabetes patients.

Of the isolated RNA, all was reverse transcribed, and so the sequenced material was expressed TCRB transcripts. Sequenced by immunoSEQ multiplex PCR; TCRdb stores in-frame clones only, minus some. The sample has about 700,000 clones, roughly 13% seen once. Their cognate antigens are unknown. Source material: naive CD4+ T cells from blood. These receptors originate from a man younger than 35 with type 1 diabetes.

This sequence joins TRBV5-1 and TRBJ2-7, with 9 bases aligning to TRBD1. The CDR3 runs 15 residues. The trim removed 0 bases at V and 3 bases at J, leaving 4 bases unmatched. Germline CDR1 reads SGHRS; CDR2 reads YFSETQ. The DNA for the CDR3 is TGCGCCAGCAGCTTGGCCTGGGACAGGGACTACGAGCAGTACTTC. It codes for CASSLAWDRDYEQYF.

J is TRBJ1-1 and V is TRBV29-1, with unresolved D. The CDR3 is 13 residues long. Deletions cut 5 bases from V and 3 bases from J, with 13 bases between. Germline V gene sequence: CDR1 SQVTM, CDR2 ANQGSEA. CDR3 bases: TGCAGCGTTCTTGCCCAGGCTGACACTGAAGCTTTCTTT. The encoded protein is CSVLAQADTEAFF.

As for this clone: The junction departs from germline at one end; a sequencing error may be responsible. The V and J genes are TRBV5-1 and TRBJ2-1; TRBD1 might be the D (6 bases). CDR1 is SGHRS, CDR2 YFSETQ, per germline. This CDR3 comprises 13 residues. CDR3 nucleotide sequence: TGCGCCAGCAGCCCTACCGGGACACATGAGAAGTTCTTC. Amino acid sequence: CASSPTGTHEKFF.

The chain couples TRBV2 to TRBJ2-1; the D gene is possibly TRBD2 (6 bases). V lost 7 bases to trimming and J lost 4 bases, with 14 bases between them. Looked up from germline, CDR1 is SNHLY and CDR2 is FYNNEI. The CDR3 contains 14 residues. CDR3 coding DNA: TGTGCCAGCACCACAGCCGGAGGGTACAATGAGCAGTTCTTC. It encodes CASTTAGGYNEQFF.

This clone has a handful of counts. The chain couples TRBV28 to TRBJ2-5; unclear D gene. Germline V gene data show CDR1 as MDHEN and CDR2 as SYDVKM. Trimming took 3 bases from V and 3 from J, leaving 8 bases between them. This CDR3 region has 13 residues. The chain's CDR3 is CASSFGPEETQYF. CDR3 nucleotides: TGTGCCAGCAGTTTTGGTCCCGAAGAGACCCAGTACTTC.

The gene calls are TRBV7-3 and TRBJ1-1, with a tentative D call TRBD1 (5 bases). The CDR3 runs to 14 residues. Germline loops: CDR1 SGHTA, CDR2 FQGTGA. V dropped 4 bases and J dropped 1 base, with 10 bases sitting between them. CDR3 nucleotide sequence: TGTGCCAGCAGCTCATCAGGGTGGAACACTGAAGCTTTCTTT. This sequence encodes CASSSSGWNTEAFF.

This clone was counted only a few times. V usage is TRBV19 and J usage is TRBJ2-1; D may be TRBD2 (5 bases). The CDR3 has 16 residues. CDR1 LNHDA and CDR2 SQIVND come from the germline V gene (reference sequence). With 8 bases removed from V and 0 bases from J, the gap between germline ends came to 17 bases. This chain's CDR3 is CASGKTDLSSYNEQFF. The CDR3 bases are TGTGCCAGTGGGAAAACGGACTTAAGCTCCTACAATGAGCAGTTCTTC.

This clone was recorded a few times. This chain connects TRBV9 to TRBJ2-7; the D is unclear. CDR3 length: 15 amino acids. Germline V lookup: CDR1 SGDLS, CDR2 YYNGEE. V dropped 4 bases and J dropped 3 bases, with 17 bases sitting between them. In nucleotides, the CDR3 is TGTGCCAGCAGCTCCCCCGGGCTGGGGATCTACGAGCAGTACTTC. Its translation is CASSSPGLGIYEQYF.

The chain carries TRBV5-1 and TRBJ2-7, with 7 bases identical to TRBD1. The CDR3 length is 16 residues. J lost 6 bases, V lost 0 bases, and 12 bases had no gene match. The V gene's germline CDR1 is SGHRS and CDR2 YFSETQ. The CDR3 is CASSLGDRDHVGEQYF. CDR3 bases: TGCGCCAGCAGCTTGGGAGACAGGGATCACGTCGGCGAGCAGTACTTC.

Worth noting for this clone: In the same sample, other DNA sequences code for this CDR3. The CDR3 nucleotides read TGCAGTGCTAGTTCGGTATACGAGCAGTACTTC. Its protein product is CSASSVYEQYF. V is TRBV20-1 and J is TRBJ2-7; D not certain. Germline CDR1 is DFQATT and CDR2 is SNEGSKA (reference sequence). V was shortened by 3 bases and J by 4 bases, with 7 bases between the two germline ends. This CDR3 is 11 amino acids long.

This chain joins TRBV5-4 and TRBJ1-1; D gene ambiguous. Trimming removed 0 bases from V and 3 bases from J, with 0 bases in between. CDR1 is SGHNT, CDR2 YYREEE, per germline (reference sequence). The CDR3 loop spans 11 amino acids. The CDR3 coding sequence is TGTGCCAGCAGCTTGGACACTGAAGCTTTCTTT. Its protein product is CASSLDTEAFF.

The V gene is TRBV2, the J gene TRBJ1-2; no firm D call. The germline V gene has CDR1 SNHLY and CDR2 FYNNEI. V lost 7 bases, J lost 8 bases, and 11 bases lay in between. The CDR3 has 11 residues. The CDR3 DNA reads TGTGCCAGCACCCGCGAAATCGGCTACACCTTC. Translating gives CASTREIGYTF.

This rearrangement joins TRBV27 to TRBJ2-1; D possibly uses TRBD1 or TRBD2 (6 bases each). Deletions cut 2 bases from V and 10 bases from J, with 12 bases between. Germline CDR1 is MNHEY and CDR2 is SMNVEV (reference sequence). The CDR3 loop spans 13 amino acids. CDR3 nucleotides: TGTGCCAGCAGTTTAACGGGGGCCGGAGAGCAGTTCTTC. Amino acid sequence: CASSLTGAGEQFF.

This clone was detected a few times. The gene calls are TRBV5-4 and TRBJ2-3; 9 bases match TRBD1. Germline V CDR1 and CDR2: SGHNT, YYREEE (reference sequence). The CDR3 spans 15 residues. V lost 0 bases to trimming and J lost 6 bases; unmatched junction nucleotides: 5. CDR3 DNA: TGTGCCAGCAGCTTGGGGGACAGGGCTCGGGATACGCAGTATTTT. Translating gives CASSLGDRARDTQYF.